The 18 T cell receptor beta chains in this list originate from one sample, sequenced in a study of shared clonotypes between healthy human individuals. TCRdb keeps only in-frame clones here, not all; method: immunoSEQ multiplex PCR. Seen here are around 1.1 million clones, 75% to 85% observed once, and the top ten hold around 0.61%. Input material: memory CD4+ T cells from PBMCs. Specified subset: CD45RA-negative fraction. The receptors derive from a man between 18 and 29 years old in good health. Some clones in this sample may be carry-over from other donors' samples.

The V call is TRBV5-1, the J call TRBJ2-3, with D uncertain. V was shortened by 4 bases and J by 4 bases, with 16 bases between the two germline ends. This CDR3 region has 15 residues. Germline loops: CDR1 SGHRS, CDR2 YFSETQ. As DNA, the CDR3 is TGCGCCAGCAGCGATTCCACCGATCAGGCAGATACGCAGTATTTT. Protein: CASSDSTDQADTQYF.

CDR3 loop: CATSRDGRRDTEAFF. As DNA, the CDR3 is TGTGCCACCAGCAGAGATGGCCGGAGAGACACTGAAGCTTTCTTT. The gene calls are TRBV15 and TRBJ1-1; D is unclear. There are 15 residues in the CDR3. V was clipped by 0 bases and J by 3 bases, with 11 bases between them. The germline V gene has CDR1 LNHNV and CDR2 YYDKDF (reference sequence).

The chain combines TRBV2 with TRBJ2-4; the D gene is possibly TRBD2 (6 bases). Germline assignment: CDR1 SNHLY and CDR2 FYNNEI. Trimming cost V 4 bases and J 5 bases, with 15 bases left between them. This CDR3 has 15 amino acids. The CDR3 sequence: CASSVEGGGENIQYF. CDR3 bases: TGTGCCAGCAGTGTAGAGGGCGGCGGGGAAAACATTCAGTACTTC.

This CDR3 reads CASSDGYNEQFF. CDR3 bases: TGTGCCAGCAGCGACGGTTACAATGAGCAGTTCTTC. The chain links TRBV6-6 to TRBJ2-1, with no clear D. V lost 6 bases to trimming and J lost 4 bases, with 7 bases between them. Germline CDR1 reads MNHNY; CDR2 reads SVGAGI (reference sequence). The CDR3 length is 12 residues.

This chain uses TRBV5-4 with TRBJ2-4; TRBD1 matches at 7 bases. Germline CDR1 and CDR2: SGHNT and YYREEE (reference sequence). V trimming: 4 bases; J trimming: 0 bases; junction bases outside the gene matches: 4. This CDR3 contains 15 residues. The CDR3 spells CASSVAGGAKNIQYF. The CDR3 nucleotides are TGTGCCAGCAGCGTCGCAGGGGGAGCCAAAAACATTCAGTACTTC.

The chain employs TRBV18 and TRBJ2-7; a weak D match, TRBD1 (6 bases). The germline V and J ends were trimmed by 3 bases and 4 bases, with 16 bases remaining between them. CDR1 is KGHSH and CDR2 is LQKENI in the germline V gene. The CDR3 covers 15 residues. The CDR3 coding sequence is TGTGCCAGCTCACCCTTCGAAGGGGGTTCGTACGAGCAGTACTTC. Residues: CASSPFEGGSYEQYF.

As to this clone: Other DNA sequences from this sample encode an identical CDR3 as well. The chain couples TRBV7-2 to TRBJ1-1, with TRBD1 matching 8 bases. Looked up from germline, CDR1 is SGHTA and CDR2 is FQGNSA. V gave up 4 bases and J gave up 4 bases; unmatched junction bases: 5. The CDR3 contains 14 residues. The CDR3 loop is CASSSQGAGTEAFF. CDR3 in DNA: TGTGCCAGCAGCTCCCAGGGGGCCGGCACTGAAGCTTTCTTT.

The chain employs TRBV7-3 and TRBJ2-1; TRBD2 matches 8 bases. This CDR3 contains 17 residues. From germline, CDR1 is SGHTA and CDR2 FQGTGA. V lost 5 bases and J lost 2; bases outside the gene matches: 11. Here the CDR3 reads CASSPDGTGGPYNEQFF. The CDR3 nucleotides read TGTGCCAGCAGCCCCGACGGGACGGGAGGGCCCTACAATGAGCAGTTCTTC.

Points on this clone: This same CDR3 is encoded by further DNA sequences in the sample. The chain links TRBV19 to TRBJ2-3; no definite D call. The CDR3 is made up of 13 amino acids. Trimming removed 1 base at V and 3 bases at J, with 5 bases between. Germline V gives CDR1 LNHDA, CDR2 SQIVND (reference sequence). The DNA for the CDR3 is TGTGCCAGTAGTATAGGGCGGACAGATACGCAGTATTTT. Protein: CASSIGRTDTQYF.

The chain is built from TRBV4-1 and TRBJ1-3, with D uncertain. Trimming stripped 4 bases from V and 3 bases from J, with 19 bases between. CDR1 MGHRA and CDR2 YSYEKL come from the germline V gene. The CDR3 spans 17 residues. The CDR3 DNA reads as TGCGCCAGCAGCCGTGTCACTACCGGACCGCTTGGAAACACCATATATTTT. Its protein product is CASSRVTTGPLGNTIYF.

This clone was picked up one time. This may be a read error, as it is one base from a much larger clone. Other DNA sequences within the sample encode an identical CDR3. The DNA of the CDR3 is TGTGCCAGCAGTGGGGGCAATCAGCCCCAGCATTTT. It encodes CASSGGNQPQHF. The gene calls are TRBV2 and TRBJ1-5; D call uncertain. V lost 4 bases to trimming and J lost 2 bases, with 3 bases between them. CDR3 length equals 12 residues. Germline values: CDR1 SNHLY, CDR2 FYNNEI.

The chain joins TRBV2 to TRBJ1-1, with D perhaps TRBD1 (5 bases). CDR3 length: 14 residues. V lost 3 bases to trimming and J lost 0 bases, with 8 bases between them. Looked up from germline, CDR1 is SNHLY and CDR2 is FYNNEI. The CDR3 nucleotides are TGTGCCAGCAGTGACTCGACAGTGAACACTGAAGCTTTCTTT. This encodes CASSDSTVNTEAFF. Looking up the rest from reference TRBV2 and TRBJ1-1 gives the full variable domain: EPEVTQTPSHQVTQMGQEVILRCVPISNHLYFYWYRQILGQKVEFLVSFYNNEISEKSEIFDDQFSVERPDGSNFTLKIRSTKLEDSAMYFCASSDSTVNTEAFFGQGTRLTVV.

This clone is a singleton in its sample. This chain joins TRBV6-5 and TRBJ2-7; unclear D gene. This CDR3 contains 14 residues. The V gene lost 7 bases and the J gene lost 1 base, with 14 bases spanning the gap. Germline CDR1 is MNHEY and CDR2 is SVGAGI. The CDR3 region is CASTSGGFSYEQYF. DNA for the CDR3: TGTGCCAGCACCTCCGGCGGATTTTCCTACGAGCAGTACTTC.

The chain combines TRBV18 with TRBJ2-3; 9 bases align to TRBD2. The germline CDR1 and CDR2 sequences are KGHSH and LQKENI. The CDR3 is 16 amino acids. V trimming: 1 base; J trimming: 5 bases; junction bases outside the gene matches: 7. The CDR3 DNA sequence: TGTGCCAGCTCACCACAAGCGGGAGGATCGATAGATACGCAGTATTTT. Encoded protein: CASSPQAGGSIDTQYF.

The chain is built from TRBV7-3 and TRBJ2-2; perhaps TRBD1 as D (6 bases). Germline assignment: CDR1 SGHTA and CDR2 FQGTGA. V dropped 5 bases and J dropped 3 bases, with 13 bases sitting between them. This CDR3 comprises 15 residues. The CDR3 coding sequence is TGTGCCAGCAGCGTGACAGGAGAGGACACCGGGGAGCTGTTTTTT. It is translated as CASSVTGEDTGELFF. The whole variable domain, filled in from reference TRBV7-3 and TRBJ2-2, reads GAGVSQTPSNKVTEKGKYVELRCDPISGHTALYWYRQSLGQGPEFLIYFQGTGAADDSGLPNDRFFAVRPEGSVSTLKIQRTERGDSAVYLCASSVTGEDTGELFFGEGSRLTVL.

V usage is TRBV10-3 and J usage is TRBJ2-5, with D perhaps matching TRBD2 (6 bases). CDR1 ENHRY and CDR2 SYGVKD come from the germline V gene. Trimming left V 4 bases short and J 5 bases short, with 20 bases between. The CDR3 is made up of 16 amino acids. The CDR3 bases are TGTGCCATCAGTGTCGGGGGAGGTTTGGGTAGGGAGACCCAGTACTTC. Its translation is CAISVGGGLGRETQYF.

On this clone itself: Other DNA sequences of this sample code for an identical CDR3. The rearrangement links TRBV11-2 to TRBJ2-7, with D maybe TRBD2 (6 bases). The V end lost 1 base, the J end lost 2 bases, and 9 bases lay between the germline ends. This CDR3 is 14 amino acids long. CDR1 and CDR2 (germline): SGHAT, FQNNGV. The CDR3 coding sequence is TGTGCCAGCAGCTTAGTGTCGGGGGCCTACGAGCAGTACTTC. Amino acid sequence: CASSLVSGAYEQYF.

This clone has a handful of counts. The chain employs TRBV7-9 and TRBJ1-2, with D maybe TRBD1 (5 bases). The CDR3 is 14 residues long. The V and J ends lost 6 bases and 3 bases respectively, with 14 bases between them. Germline CDR1 is SEHNR and CDR2 is FQNEAQ (reference sequence). CDR3 in amino acids: CASSSEGEYYGYTF. CDR3 DNA: TGTGCCAGCAGTTCCGAAGGGGAGTACTATGGCTACACCTTC.